The 6 T cell receptor beta chains below were found in one sample sequenced in a study of shared clonotypes between healthy human individuals. Only in-frame clones appear in the TCRdb table, and some are missing; sequencing was by immunoSEQ multiplex PCR. The data show about 2.4 million clones, with roughly 93% seen just once and about 0.34% held by the top ten. Sequenced sample: naive CD4+ T cells from PBMCs. The subset is: CD45RA+ positively selected. Receptors were obtained from a man aged 18 to 30 in good health. Some clones in this sample may be carry-over from other donors' samples.

The chain carries TRBV14 and TRBJ2-5, with TRBD1 matching over 9 bases. The CDR3 is 15 amino acids. Per the germline V gene, CDR1 is SGHDN and CDR2 is FVKESK. Trimming cost V 2 bases and J 1 base; bases outside gene matches: 2. CDR3 DNA: TGTGCCAGCAGCCAACTGGACAGGGGCCAAGAGACCCAGTACTTC. Its translation is CASSQLDRGQETQYF.

This clone was counted between two and nine times. V usage is TRBV20-1 and J usage is TRBJ1-1; D remains ambiguous. Trimming cost V 4 bases and J 1 base, with 4 bases left between them. CDR1 and CDR2 (germline): DFQATT, SNEGSKA (reference sequence). The CDR3 is 11 residues long. CDR3 in amino acids: CSAIGNTEAFF. CDR3 in DNA: TGCAGTGCTATCGGGAACACTGAAGCTTTCTTT.

V and J are TRBV27 and TRBJ2-3; D not resolved. V was pared by 2 bases and J by 6 bases, with 9 bases between. CDR3 length: 13 amino acids. Germline-derived CDR1 and CDR2 are MNHEY and SMNVEV (reference sequence). The CDR3 is CASSLLSGDTQYF. The CDR3 nucleotides read TGTGCCAGCAGTTTACTCTCCGGGGATACGCAGTATTTT.

The V gene is TRBV7-2, the J gene TRBJ2-1; TRBD1 matches at 11 bases. This CDR3 contains 15 residues. The J segment lost 5 bases and the V segment lost 5 bases, leaving 5 bases of the junction unmatched. Per germline, CDR1 SGHTA and CDR2 FQGNSA. The CDR3 region has the DNA TGTGCCAGCAGCGGGGACAGGGGGTCGCACAATGAGCAGTTCTTC. Amino acid sequence: CASSGDRGSHNEQFF.

This rearrangement joins TRBV28 to TRBJ2-1, with TRBD2 as a possible D gene (5 bases). CDR1 and CDR2 from the germline V gene are MDHEN and SYDVKM. The CDR3 loop spans 14 amino acids. V lost 5 bases, J lost 5 bases, and 13 bases lay in between. For the CDR3, the DNA is TGTGCCAGCAGTACTCCGGGATCGAACAATGAGCAGTTCTTC. This codes for CASSTPGSNNEQFF.

The chain joins TRBV5-4 to TRBJ2-7; TRBD1 agrees at 7 bases. CDR1 and CDR2 (germline): SGHNT, YYREEE (reference sequence). With 4 bases clipped from V and 2 bases from J, the junction kept 6 bases outside the gene matches. The CDR3 totals 14 residues. The CDR3 DNA reads TGTGCCAGCAGCAATAGACAGGGACCCTACGAGCAGTACTTC. This sequence encodes CASSNRQGPYEQYF.